This T cell receptor (beta chain) was identified in a study of T cells after somatic rescue of genetic block. TCRdb's table, derived via immunoSEQ multiplex PCR, lists solely in-frame clones and lacks some. The data contain about 52,000 clones, approximately 96% of them seen just once; the ten biggest clones take up about 0.075%. CDR3 length equals 15 residues. Trimming left V 0 bases short and J 4 bases short, with 11 bases between. From germline, CDR1 is SGHAT and CDR2 FQNNGV. The material sequenced was peripheral blood mononuclear cells (PBMCs). The rearrangement links TRBV11-2 to TRBJ2-3, with D unclear. The sequence derives from a child under two years old. The CDR3 here is CASSLDPVVADTQYF. The DNA for the CDR3 is TGTGCCAGCAGCTTAGATCCGGTAGTGGCAGATACGCAGTATTTT.